Listed below are T cell receptor beta chains from one sample, sequenced in a study of T cells in narcolepsy. The table came from immunoSEQ multiplex PCR; TCRdb's copy has only in-frame clones and leaves some out. Here the sample spans tens of thousands of clones, around 87% being singletons. Sequencing input: CD45RA- memory CD4+ T cells from PBMCs. The receptors derive from a human donor with narcolepsy. Both conserved end residues are part of each CDR3. A D gene is named only where the DNA matches it firmly. Where a row states a size, it is once, few, many or the class of an expanded clone; other rows omit it.

v_call	clone_size	d_call	j_call	cdr3_aa	cdr3_nt
TRBV19	NA	NA	TRBJ1-1	CASSMSGRMNTEAFF	TGTGCCAGTAGTATGAGCGGTAGGATGAACACTGAAGCTTTCTTT
TRBV28	few	TRBD1	TRBJ1-2	CASSLWGQGADNYGYTF	TGTGCCAGCAGTTTATGGGGACAGGGGGCGGATAACTATGGCTACACCTTC
TRBV5-4	NA	NA	TRBJ2-7	CASSRGRAYEQYF	TGTGCCAGCAGCCGGGGGCGCGCCTACGAGCAGTACTTC
TRBV4-1	few	NA	TRBJ1-3	CASSQGPSGNTIYF	TGCGCCAGCAGCCAAGGGCCCTCTGGAAACACCATATATTTT
TRBV19	NA	NA	TRBJ1-5	CASNYPGSSNQPQHF	TGTGCCAGTAACTATCCAGGTTCTAGCAATCAGCCCCAGCATTTT
TRBV30	NA	TRBD1	TRBJ1-4	CAWKPPGTGGINEKLFF	TGTGCCTGGAAACCTCCCGGGACAGGGGGGATCAATGAAAAACTGTTTTTT
TRBV27	few	TRBD1	TRBJ2-5	CASKSGGTGGATQYF	TGTGCCAGCAAAAGCGGGGGGACAGGGGGCGCGACCCAGTACTTC
TRBV7-2	NA	TRBD1	TRBJ1-1	CASSPGGRAEAFF	TGTGCCAGCAGCCCAGGGGGCAGGGCGGAAGCTTTCTTT
TRBV14	NA	NA	TRBJ2-7	CASSPLDGDMAYEQYF	TGTGCCAGCAGCCCCCTGGACGGGGATATGGCCTACGAGCAGTACTTC
TRBV11-2	NA	TRBD2	TRBJ2-7	CASSPVAGKTAYEQYF	TGTGCCAGCAGCCCAGTAGCGGGGAAAACTGCCTACGAGCAGTACTTC
TRBV29-1	few	NA	TRBJ2-2	CSVQRSWPGAGELFF	TGCAGCGTTCAGCGGTCTTGGCCAGGGGCCGGGGAGCTGTTTTTT
TRBV7-9	NA	TRBD1	TRBJ1-2	CASSLETGGYGGYTF	TGTGCCAGCAGCCTCGAGACAGGGGGATATGGCGGCTACACCTTC
TRBV4-3	NA	NA	TRBJ1-3	CASSHQRSEAGNTIYF	TGCGCCAGCAGCCATCAGAGGAGTGAAGCTGGAAACACCATATATTTT
TRBV5-5	NA	TRBD1	TRBJ2-7	CASSLGDRGSREQYF	TGTGCCAGCAGCTTGGGCGACAGGGGGTCACGCGAGCAGTACTTC
TRBV9	NA	TRBD1	TRBJ2-7	CASSVGSRGSLYEQYF	TGTGCCAGCAGCGTAGGCTCCAGGGGGTCCCTGTACGAGCAGTACTTC
TRBV21-1	NA	NA	TRBJ2-1	CASSPQRSGSSYNEQFF	TGTGCCAGCAGCCCCCAGAGGAGCGGGAGCTCCTACAATGAGCAGTTCTTC
TRBV11-3	NA	NA	TRBJ1-3	CASSPSAGGETGNTIYF	TGTGCCAGCAGCCCATCGGCGGGGGGCGAGACTGGAAACACCATATATTTT
TRBV5-1	NA	TRBD1	TRBJ2-3	CASSFSGTGSDTQYF	TGCGCCAGCAGCTTTTCCGGGACAGGATCAGATACGCAGTATTTT
TRBV5-8	NA	NA	TRBJ1-5	CASSLSWSNQPQHF	TGTGCCAGCAGCTTGTCGTGGAGCAATCAGCCCCAGCATTTT
TRBV11-2	few	NA	TRBJ2-7	CASSRRHSLGSYEQYF	TGTGCCAGCAGCCGTCGTCACTCACTCGGGTCCTACGAGCAGTACTTC
TRBV28	NA	TRBD1	TRBJ1-6	CASSLTGGYNSPLHF	TGTGCCAGCAGTTTAACAGGGGGGTATAATTCACCCCTCCACTTT
TRBV2	NA	NA	TRBJ1-2	CASSEIRLYGYTF	TGTGCCAGCAGTGAGATCCGGCTCTATGGCTACACCTTC
TRBV19	once	NA	TRBJ2-7	CASARGAFGDEQYF	TGTGCCAGTGCCCGGGGCGCGTTCGGAGACGAGCAGTACTTC
TRBV4-1	once	NA	TRBJ1-2	CASSQDGGGNYGYTF	TGCGCCAGCAGCCAAGATGGGGGGGGAAACTATGGCTACACCTTC
TRBV28	NA	NA	TRBJ1-2	CASSLSSGGVAYGYTF	TGTGCCAGCAGTTTATCCTCGGGAGGGGTGGCCTATGGCTACACCTTC
TRBV2	once	NA	TRBJ1-1	CASRNGGFGEAFF	TGTGCCAGCAGAAACGGGGGTTTCGGTGAAGCTTTCTTT
TRBV4-3	NA	TRBD2	TRBJ2-1	CASSQDWTSGSNEQFF	TGCGCCAGCAGCCAAGATTGGACTAGCGGGTCTAATGAGCAGTTCTTC
TRBV5-4	NA	NA	TRBJ1-4	CASSLAPGGSREKLFF	TGTGCCAGCAGCTTGGCTCCAGGAGGTTCGCGTGAAAAACTGTTTTTT
TRBV7-3	once	NA	TRBJ2-5	CASSLLAEETQYF	TGTGCCAGCAGTCTATTAGCGGAAGAGACCCAGTACTTC
TRBV5-1	NA	NA	TRBJ1-1	CASSSSRRTLGGTEAFF	TGCGCCAGCAGCTCTTCTCGGCGGACACTTGGTGGCACTGAAGCTTTCTTT
TRBV21-1	NA	NA	TRBJ1-5	CASSKERQLDNQPQHF	TGTGCCAGCAGCAAAGAACGACAGCTTGACAATCAGCCCCAGCATTTT
TRBV7-6	NA	NA	TRBJ2-7	CASSLIGGEGEQYF	TGTGCCAGCAGCTTAATTGGCGGGGAAGGCGAGCAGTACTTC
TRBV6-6	NA	NA	TRBJ1-5	CASSYSRSGLQPQHF	TGTGCCAGCAGTTACTCGAGGTCAGGGCTTCAGCCCCAGCATTTT
TRBV5-6	NA	NA	TRBJ1-1	CASSLDIRARMNTEAFF	TGTGCCAGCAGCTTGGACATCAGAGCCCGTATGAACACTGAAGCTTTCTTT
TRBV2	NA	NA	TRBJ2-3	CASRPTGADTQYF	TGTGCCAGCCGCCCCACGGGCGCAGATACGCAGTATTTT
TRBV4-3	NA	NA	TRBJ2-3	CASSQDNRFTDTQYF	TGCGCCAGCAGCCAAGACAACAGATTCACAGATACGCAGTATTTT
TRBV6-5	once	NA	TRBJ1-2	CASSYGEGEGYTF	TGTGCCAGCAGTTACGGGGAAGGGGAAGGCTACACCTTC
TRBV7-9	NA	NA	TRBJ1-1	CASAGFRGTEAFF	TGTGCCAGCGCGGGATTCCGAGGCACTGAAGCTTTCTTT
TRBV2	NA	NA	TRBJ2-5	CASGLGGGHQVTQYF	TGTGCCAGCGGGCTCGGTGGGGGCCACCAGGTGACCCAGTACTTC
TRBV28	NA	NA	TRBJ1-6	CASSLPKNHNSPLHF	TGTGCCAGCAGTCTCCCGAAGAATCATAATTCACCCCTCCACTTT
TRBV5-1	NA	NA	TRBJ1-4	CASKDVATNEKLFF	TGCGCCAGCAAGGACGTTGCAACTAATGAAAAACTGTTTTTT
TRBV5-1	NA	TRBD1	TRBJ2-5	CASSPDRVIESRKETQYF	TGCGCCAGCAGCCCGGACAGGGTAATCGAATCCCGTAAAGAGACCCAGTACTTC
TRBV28	NA	NA	TRBJ2-6	CASSYGQPGANVLTF	TGTGCCAGCAGTTACGGGCAGCCTGGGGCCAACGTCCTGACTTTC
TRBV18	once	TRBD1	TRBJ2-7	CASSPLLGQGGTEQYF	TGTGCCAGCTCACCACTTCTCGGACAGGGGGGGACGGAGCAGTACTTC
TRBV30	NA	TRBD2	TRBJ2-1	CAWSVEAGDYNEQFF	TGTGCCTGGAGTGTAGAGGCGGGAGACTACAATGAGCAGTTCTTC
TRBV7-2	NA	TRBD2	TRBJ2-3	CASTFLSGRPDTQYF	TGTGCCAGCACCTTCCTCAGCGGGAGGCCAGATACGCAGTATTTT
TRBV4-3	NA	TRBD1	TRBJ1-4	CASSRQGSSEKLFF	TGCGCCAGCAGCCGACAGGGCTCCAGTGAAAAACTGTTTTTT
TRBV5-1	once	TRBD2	TRBJ2-5	CASSTGLAGGLGKETQYF	TGCGCCAGCAGCACGGGACTAGCGGGGGGGCTGGGGAAAGAGACCCAGTACTTC
TRBV7-2	NA	TRBD2	TRBJ2-3	CASSLGALAGTDTQYF	TGTGCCAGCAGCTTAGGAGCTTTAGCGGGGACAGATACGCAGTATTTT
TRBV5-1	few	NA	TRBJ2-7	CASSFGGKGDSYEQYF	TGCGCCAGCAGCTTTGGGGGTAAGGGGGACTCCTACGAGCAGTACTTC
TRBV5-1	NA	TRBD1	TRBJ1-3	CASSLMGQGYGNTIYF	TGCGCCAGCAGCTTAATGGGACAGGGGTACGGAAACACCATATATTTT
TRBV28	NA	NA	TRBJ2-7	CASSLYLGGTYEQYF	TGTGCCAGCAGTTTATATCTGGGTGGAACCTACGAGCAGTACTTC
TRBV5-6	NA	NA	TRBJ1-1	CASSLALAVRTEAFF	TGTGCCAGCAGCTTGGCCCTGGCCGTTCGCACTGAAGCTTTCTTT
TRBV10-3	NA	NA	TRBJ1-1	CAISAGTVNTEAFF	TGTGCCATCAGTGCCGGGACGGTGAACACTGAAGCTTTCTTT
TRBV5-6	once	NA	TRBJ2-2	CASSLGFRGTGELFF	TGTGCCAGCAGCTTGGGATTTAGGGGGACCGGGGAGCTGTTTTTT